This paragraph reports one TCR beta chain. Its antigen is as yet unknown. This CDR3 region has 18 residues. Germline CDR1 reads SGHRS; CDR2 reads YFSETQ. V was clipped by 1 base and J by 0 bases; unmatched bases: 7. Each CDR3 protein gets one entry after TCRdb re-called the reads with MiXCR. The sample contains about 740,000 distinct CDR3 sequences, roughly 36% of which appear only once. The data were obtained in a study of T cell repertoires in cytomegalovirus infection. The material sequenced was cultured PBMCs, taken from culture after CMV antigen stimulation. The rearrangement links TRBV5-1 to TRBJ2-4, with 10 bases aligning to TRBD2. The sequence derives from a human donor in good health (CMV status not recorded). Some clones in this sample may be carry-over from other donors' samples. CDR3 DNA: TGCGCCAGCAGCTTGAGGCTAGCGGGGGACCGAGCCAAAAACATTCAGTACTTC. Its translation is CASSLRLAGDRAKNIQYF.